Sequencing of this T cell receptor beta chain was carried out in a study of cytomegalovirus exposure and HLA in healthy donors. Whole-study results and caveats: In a later analysis, common viral pathogens appeared linked to several of the most significant clusters. According to the study, 150 to 200 TCR beta chains were cytomegalovirus-associated.

Primers: 60 Vbeta forward and 13 Jbeta reverse. TCRdb keeps only in-frame clones here, not all; method: immunoSEQ multiplex PCR. The data contain more than 150,000 clones, just over 75% of them singletons. Remarks on this clone: Its antigen is unknown.

The CDR3 contains 15 residues. V was pared by 1 base and J by 0 bases, with 11 bases between. Germline CDR1 is GTSNPN and CDR2 is SVGIG (reference sequence). The material sequenced was PBMCs. The gene calls are TRBV30 and TRBJ2-3; the D gene is possibly TRBD1 (5 bases). This TCR came from a man aged 18-30 years in good health and CMV-seronegative. Written as DNA, the CDR3 is TGTGCCTGGAGTGGGGGCTACCTAAGCACAGATACGCAGTATTTT. This encodes CAWSGGYLSTDTQYF.